The 10 T cell receptor beta chains reported below all come from one sample, sequenced in a study of cytomegalovirus exposure and HLA in healthy donors. PCR amplification relied on 60 Vbeta primers (plus 13 Jbeta primers). The protocol was immunoSEQ multiplex PCR, while the TCRdb copy is restricted to in-frame clones and leaves out a portion. In the table there are about 130,000 clones, approximately 81% of which are singletons. The specimen sequenced was PBMCs. These receptors originate from a male donor in good health and CMV-seronegative.

The CDR3 DNA reads TGTGCCAGCACTACTTCCCGGACAGCCTCCTACGAGCAGTACTTC. It is translated as CASTTSRTASYEQYF. The chain carries TRBV11-2 and TRBJ2-7; a weak D match, TRBD1 (6 bases). V was shortened by 7 bases and J by 0 bases, with 16 bases between the two germline ends. CDR1 is SGHAT and CDR2 is FQNNGV in the germline V gene. The CDR3 contains 15 residues.

The sample holds one count of this clone. The chain has TRBV11-2 and TRBJ2-7; 8 bases are shared with TRBD2. The length of the CDR3 is 15 residues. Germline values: CDR1 SGHAT, CDR2 FQNNGV. V dropped 3 bases and J dropped 3; count of bases not matched to a gene: 7. CDR3 DNA: TGTGCCAGCAGCTTCGGCGCGGGACTAGTCTACGAGCAGTACTTC. Amino acid sequence: CASSFGAGLVYEQYF.

The chain couples TRBV19 to TRBJ1-2; TRBD1 agrees at 7 bases. Germline-derived CDR1 and CDR2 are LNHDA and SQIVND (reference sequence). Trimming removed 9 bases from V and 8 bases from J; junction bases left unmatched: 12. The CDR3 has 13 amino acids. DNA of the CDR3: TGTGCCAGCTTTCAGGGGGGCTCCAAGGGCTACACCTTC. Translated: CASFQGGSKGYTF.

This chain links TRBV28 with TRBJ2-5; D is uncertain. V lost 3 bases and J lost 7, with 15 bases in between. Germline V gene lookup returns CDR1 MDHEN and CDR2 SYDVKM. This CDR3 has 14 amino acids. The CDR3 loop reads CASSLVGYTGTQYF. The CDR3 DNA sequence: TGTGCCAGCAGTTTGGTCGGGTATACGGGGACCCAGTACTTC.

V gene TRBV4-3 combines with J gene TRBJ2-7; D remains unclear. The CDR3 loop spans 14 amino acids. The germline V gene has CDR1 LGHNA and CDR2 YSLEER. The V gene lost 1 base and the J gene lost 2 bases, with 9 bases spanning the gap. CDR3 in DNA: TGCGCCAGCAGCCAAGTTATTCCTGCCTACGAGCAGTACTTC. This encodes CASSQVIPAYEQYF.

This clone was seen only a few times. The chain recombines TRBV5-4 with TRBJ2-7, with 8 bases that match TRBD1. Germline-derived CDR1 and CDR2 are SGHNT and YYREEE (reference sequence). The CDR3 is 13 residues long. V trimming: 0 bases; J trimming: 10 bases; junction bases outside the gene matches: 6. The DNA for the CDR3 is TGTGCCAGCAGCTTGGCTGGAGGACAGGGCCAGTACTTC. Translating gives CASSLAGGQGQYF.

The chain uses TRBV4-3 and TRBJ1-4, with D unresolved. CDR3 length equals 16 residues. CDR1 is LGHNA and CDR2 is YSLEER in the germline V gene. The ends were cut back, 0 bases at V and 10 bases at J, with 18 bases in the middle. The CDR3 DNA follows: TGCGCCAGCAGCCAAGATTTCGAACATCCCGCGGGAAAACTGTTTTTT. Translated: CASSQDFEHPAGKLFF.

The chain recombines TRBV10-3 with TRBJ1-1, with 7 bases matching TRBD1. The V and J ends lost 7 bases and 3 bases, in that order; junction bases with no gene match: 5. From germline, CDR1 is ENHRY and CDR2 SYGVKD. The CDR3 sequence is 13 residues long. CDR3 loop: CAIKFGTDTEAFF. CDR3 nucleotides: TGTGCCATCAAATTTGGGACAGACACTGAAGCTTTCTTT.

V usage is TRBV27 and J usage is TRBJ1-5; D uncertain. The CDR3 spans 13 residues. The ends were cut back, 3 bases at V and 4 bases at J, with 7 bases in the middle. Germline V lookup: CDR1 MNHEY, CDR2 SMNVEV (reference sequence). The CDR3 protein is CASSFTGNQPQHF. CDR3 DNA: TGTGCCAGCAGTTTTACCGGGAATCAGCCCCAGCATTTT.

This chain joins TRBV5-1 and TRBJ2-7; 10 bases are shared with TRBD1. The CDR3 is made up of 14 amino acids. Unmatched junction bases numbered 9, after V lost 7 bases and J lost 5 bases. Germline CDR1 reads SGHRS; CDR2 reads YFSETQ. CDR3 DNA sequence: TGCGCCAGCTCCCGGGGGGACAGGGGAGACGAGCAGTACTTC. Its protein product is CASSRGDRGDEQYF.